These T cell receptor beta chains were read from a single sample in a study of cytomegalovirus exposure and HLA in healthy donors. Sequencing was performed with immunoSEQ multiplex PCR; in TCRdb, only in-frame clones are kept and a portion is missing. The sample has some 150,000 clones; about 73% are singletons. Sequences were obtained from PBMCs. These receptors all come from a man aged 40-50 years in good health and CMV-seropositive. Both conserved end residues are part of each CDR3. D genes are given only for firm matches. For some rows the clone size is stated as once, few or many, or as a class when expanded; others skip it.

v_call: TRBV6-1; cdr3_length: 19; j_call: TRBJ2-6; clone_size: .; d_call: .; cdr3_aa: CASSEQLGRSDSGANVLTF; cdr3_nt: TGTGCCAGCAGTGAACAATTGGGCAGGTCCGACTCTGGGGCCAACGTCCTGACTTTC
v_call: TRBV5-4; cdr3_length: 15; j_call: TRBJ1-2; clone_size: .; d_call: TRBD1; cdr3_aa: CASSLQGDRGLGYTF; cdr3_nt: TGTGCCAGCAGCTTGCAAGGGGACAGGGGGCTTGGCTACACCTTC
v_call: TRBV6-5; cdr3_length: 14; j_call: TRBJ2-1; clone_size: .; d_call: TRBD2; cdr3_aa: CASRTGLADNEQFF; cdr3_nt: TGTGCCAGCAGGACGGGACTAGCGGACAATGAGCAGTTCTTC
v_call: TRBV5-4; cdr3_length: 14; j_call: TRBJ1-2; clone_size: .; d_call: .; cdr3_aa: CASSLQGLSYGYTF; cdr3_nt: TGTGCCAGCAGCTTGCAGGGACTCAGCTATGGCTACACCTTC
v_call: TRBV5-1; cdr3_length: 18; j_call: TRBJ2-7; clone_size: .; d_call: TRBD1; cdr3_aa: CASSLPQTTGGLSYEQYF; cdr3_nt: TGCGCCAGCAGTTTGCCGCAAACCACAGGGGGACTCTCCTACGAGCAGTACTTC
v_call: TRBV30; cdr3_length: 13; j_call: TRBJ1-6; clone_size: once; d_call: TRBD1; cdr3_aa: CAWAGTAQSPLHF; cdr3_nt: TGTGCCTGGGCCGGGACAGCCCAATCACCCCTCCACTTT
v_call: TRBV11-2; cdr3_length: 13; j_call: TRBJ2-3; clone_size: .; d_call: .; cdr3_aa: CASSLAGTDTQYF; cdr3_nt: TGTGCCAGCAGCTTAGCAGGTACAGATACGCAGTATTTT
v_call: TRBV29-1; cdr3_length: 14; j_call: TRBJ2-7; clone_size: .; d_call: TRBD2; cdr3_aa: CSVVGLAGSYEQYF; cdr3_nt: TGCAGCGTTGTGGGACTAGCGGGATCTTACGAGCAGTACTTC
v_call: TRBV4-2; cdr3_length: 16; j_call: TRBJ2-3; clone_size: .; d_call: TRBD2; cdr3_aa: CASSQEGGRAPDTQYF; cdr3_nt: TGTGCCAGCAGCCAAGAGGGCGGGAGGGCCCCAGATACGCAGTATTTT
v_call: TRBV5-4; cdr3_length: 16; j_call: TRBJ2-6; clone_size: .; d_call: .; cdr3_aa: CASSRFLAAGANVLTF; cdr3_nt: TGTGCCAGCAGCCGCTTCCTAGCAGCTGGGGCCAACGTCCTGACTTTC
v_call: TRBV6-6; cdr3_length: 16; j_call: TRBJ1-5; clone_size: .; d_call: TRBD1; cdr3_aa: CASSPTQGVSNQPQHF; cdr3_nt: TGTGCCAGCAGTCCGACACAGGGGGTCAGCAATCAGCCCCAGCATTTT
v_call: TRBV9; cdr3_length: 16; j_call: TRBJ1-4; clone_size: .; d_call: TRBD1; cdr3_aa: CASSPDRGATNEKLFF; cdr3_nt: TGTGCCAGCAGCCCGGACAGGGGTGCAACTAATGAAAAACTGTTTTTT
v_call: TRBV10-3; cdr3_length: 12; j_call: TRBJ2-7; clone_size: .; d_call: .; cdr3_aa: CAISAFGSVQYF; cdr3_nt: TGTGCCATCAGTGCGTTTGGGAGCGTCCAGTACTTC
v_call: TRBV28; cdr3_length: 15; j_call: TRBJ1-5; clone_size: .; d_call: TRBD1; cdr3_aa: CASSRQGSSNQPQHF; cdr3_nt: TGTGCCAGCAGTCGACAGGGCTCTAGCAATCAGCCCCAGCATTTT
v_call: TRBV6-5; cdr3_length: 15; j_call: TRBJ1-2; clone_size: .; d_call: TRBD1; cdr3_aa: CASRAPSGGLYGYTF; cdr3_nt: TGTGCCAGCAGGGCTCCATCAGGGGGACTCTATGGCTACACCTTC
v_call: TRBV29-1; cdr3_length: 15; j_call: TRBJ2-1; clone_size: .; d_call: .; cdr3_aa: CSVTGVADGANEQFF; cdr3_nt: TGCAGCGTTACAGGGGTAGCGGATGGGGCCAATGAGCAGTTCTTC
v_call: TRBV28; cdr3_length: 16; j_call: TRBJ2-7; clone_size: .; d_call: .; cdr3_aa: CASSLSRAGGHDEQYF; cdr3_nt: TGTGCCAGCAGTTTAAGTCGGGCAGGCGGGCACGACGAGCAGTACTTC
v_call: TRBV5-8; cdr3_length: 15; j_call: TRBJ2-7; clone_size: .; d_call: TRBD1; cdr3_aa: CASSLSWDRTYEQYF; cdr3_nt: TGTGCCAGCAGCTTGAGTTGGGACAGGACCTACGAGCAGTACTTC
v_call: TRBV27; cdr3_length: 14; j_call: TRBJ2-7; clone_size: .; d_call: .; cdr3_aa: CASSRQSLFYEQYF; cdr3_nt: TGTGCCAGCAGTCGACAGAGCCTCTTTTACGAGCAGTACTTC
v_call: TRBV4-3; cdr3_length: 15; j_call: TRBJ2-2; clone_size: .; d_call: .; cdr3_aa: CASSQEVLNTGELFF; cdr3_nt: TGCGCCAGCAGCCAAGAGGTCCTAAACACCGGGGAGCTGTTTTTT
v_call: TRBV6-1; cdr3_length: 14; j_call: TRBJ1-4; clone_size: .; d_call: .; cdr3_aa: CASSYLPTNEKLFF; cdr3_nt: TGTGCCAGCAGCTATCTTCCAACTAATGAAAAACTGTTTTTT
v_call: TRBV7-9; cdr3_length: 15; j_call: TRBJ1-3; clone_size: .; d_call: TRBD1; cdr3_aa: CASSSDRGSGNTIYF; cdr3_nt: TGTGCCAGCAGCTCCGACAGGGGGTCTGGAAACACCATATATTTT
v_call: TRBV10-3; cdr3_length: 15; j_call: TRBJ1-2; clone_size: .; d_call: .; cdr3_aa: CAISEYLQDYYGYTF; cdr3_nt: TGTGCCATCAGTGAGTACCTTCAGGATTACTATGGCTACACCTTC
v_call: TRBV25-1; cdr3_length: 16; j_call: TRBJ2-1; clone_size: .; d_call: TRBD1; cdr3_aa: CASSEFTGQGNNEQFF; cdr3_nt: TGTGCCAGCAGTGAATTCACGGGACAGGGGAACAATGAGCAGTTCTTC
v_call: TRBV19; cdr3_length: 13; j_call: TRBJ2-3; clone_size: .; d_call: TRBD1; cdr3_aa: CATLGQGTDTQYF; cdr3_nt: TGTGCCACCCTGGGACAGGGGACAGATACGCAGTATTTT
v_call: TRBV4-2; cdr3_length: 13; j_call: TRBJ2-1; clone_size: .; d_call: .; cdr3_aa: CASSQEGGGEQFF; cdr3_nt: TGTGCCAGCAGCCAAGAGGGAGGCGGCGAGCAGTTCTTC
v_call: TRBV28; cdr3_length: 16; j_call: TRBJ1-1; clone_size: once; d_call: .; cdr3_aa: CASRSLVSGRDTEAFF; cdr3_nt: TGTGCCAGCAGGAGTTTAGTTTCGGGGAGAGACACTGAAGCTTTCTTT